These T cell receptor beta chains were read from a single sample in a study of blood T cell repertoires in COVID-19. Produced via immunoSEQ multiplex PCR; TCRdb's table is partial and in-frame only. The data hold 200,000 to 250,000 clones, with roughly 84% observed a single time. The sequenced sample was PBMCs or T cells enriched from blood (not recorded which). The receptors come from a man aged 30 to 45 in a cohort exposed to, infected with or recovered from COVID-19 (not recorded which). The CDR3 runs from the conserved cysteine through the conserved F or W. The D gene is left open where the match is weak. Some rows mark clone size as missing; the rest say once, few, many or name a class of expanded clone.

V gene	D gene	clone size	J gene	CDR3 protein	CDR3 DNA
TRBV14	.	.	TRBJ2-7	CASSLGRAQEGYEQYF	TGTGCCAGCAGCTTGGGTCGGGCACAGGAGGGGTACGAGCAGTACTTC
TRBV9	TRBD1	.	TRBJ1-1	CASSVTWTGPNTEAFF	TGTGCCAGCAGCGTGACTTGGACAGGCCCAAACACTGAAGCTTTCTTT
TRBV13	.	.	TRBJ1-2	CASSLRESYGYTF	TGTGCCAGCAGCTTACGGGAGAGCTATGGCTACACCTTC
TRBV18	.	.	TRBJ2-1	CASSPTLEFNEQFF	TGTGCCAGCTCCCCGACCCTGGAGTTCAATGAGCAGTTCTTC
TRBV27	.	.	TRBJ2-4	CASSFGGQNIQYF	TGTGCCAGCAGTTTCGGAGGTCAGAACATTCAGTACTTC
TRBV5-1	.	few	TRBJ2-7	CASSYQESYEQYF	TGCGCCAGCAGCTATCAGGAATCCTACGAGCAGTACTTC
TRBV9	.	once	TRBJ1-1	CASSPSGTEAFF	TGTGCCAGCAGCCCCAGCGGAACTGAAGCTTTCTTT
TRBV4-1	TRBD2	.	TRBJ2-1	CASSQVRVAGGNEQFF	TGCGCCAGCAGCCAAGTGAGAGTAGCGGGAGGCAATGAGCAGTTCTTC
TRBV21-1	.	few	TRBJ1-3	CASSRGQVNTIYF	TGTGCCAGCAGCAGGGGACAAGTAAACACCATATATTTT
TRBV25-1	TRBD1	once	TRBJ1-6	CASSPNPRDRVHSPLHF	TGTGCCAGCAGTCCTAACCCCCGGGACAGGGTTCATTCACCCCTCCACTTT
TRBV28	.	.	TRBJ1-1	CASSYTAVNTEAFF	TGTGCCAGCAGTTATACAGCAGTGAACACTGAAGCTTTCTTT